The clone carrying this T cell receptor beta chain was seen a handful of times. The data derive from a study of blood T cell repertoires in COVID-19. The CDR3 consists of 18 residues. The germline V gene encodes CDR1 LGHNT and CDR2 FRNRAP. V lost 3 bases, J lost 2 bases, and 12 bases stayed unmatched. Only in-frame clones appear in the TCRdb table, and some are missing; sequencing was by immunoSEQ multiplex PCR. The sample shows about 140,000 clones, about four fifths of them seen only once. This clonotype was sampled from a human donor in a cohort sampled during active COVID-19. The sample was peripheral blood. V is TRBV12-5 and J is TRBJ2-3, with 9 bases matching TRBD2. The CDR3 region has the DNA TGTGCTAGTGGTTTCCACCTCCTTAGCGGGGGAAACACAGATACGCAGTATTTT. It is translated as CASGFHLLSGGNTDTQYF.